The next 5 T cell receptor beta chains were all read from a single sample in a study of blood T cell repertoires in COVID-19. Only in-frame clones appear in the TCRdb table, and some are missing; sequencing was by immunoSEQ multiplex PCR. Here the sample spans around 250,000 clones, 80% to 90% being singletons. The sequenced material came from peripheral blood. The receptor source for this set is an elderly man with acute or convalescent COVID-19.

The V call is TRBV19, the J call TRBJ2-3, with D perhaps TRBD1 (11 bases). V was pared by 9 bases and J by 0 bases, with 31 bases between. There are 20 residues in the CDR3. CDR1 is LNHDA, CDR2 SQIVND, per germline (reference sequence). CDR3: CASRDRGVAGGTTSTDTQYF. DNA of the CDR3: TGTGCCAGCCGGGACAGGGGGGTAGCGGGAGGTACTACTAGCACAGATACGCAGTATTTT.

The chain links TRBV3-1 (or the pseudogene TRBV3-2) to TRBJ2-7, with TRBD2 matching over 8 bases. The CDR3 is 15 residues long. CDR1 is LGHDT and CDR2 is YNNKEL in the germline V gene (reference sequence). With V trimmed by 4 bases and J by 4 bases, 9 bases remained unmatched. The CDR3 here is CASSPTGTSHYEQYF. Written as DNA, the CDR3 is TGTGCCAGCAGCCCTACCGGGACTAGTCATTACGAGCAGTACTTC.

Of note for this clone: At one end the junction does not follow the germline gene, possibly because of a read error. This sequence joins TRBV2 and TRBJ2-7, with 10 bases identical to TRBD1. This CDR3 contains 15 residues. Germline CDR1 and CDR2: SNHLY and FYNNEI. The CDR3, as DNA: TGTGCCAGCAGCGAAGACAGGGGGCCTTACTACGAGCAGTACTTC. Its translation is CASSEDRGPYYEQYF. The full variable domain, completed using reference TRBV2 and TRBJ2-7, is EPEVTQTPSHQVTQMGQEVILRCVPISNHLYFYWYRQILGQKVEFLVSFYNNEISEKSEIFDDQFSVERPDGSNFTLKIRSTKLEDSAMYFCASSEDRGPYYEQYFGPGTRLTVT.

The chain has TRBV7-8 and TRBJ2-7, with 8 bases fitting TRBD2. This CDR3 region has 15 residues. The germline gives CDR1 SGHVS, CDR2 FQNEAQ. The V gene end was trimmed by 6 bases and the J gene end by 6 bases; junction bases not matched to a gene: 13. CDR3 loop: CASRTPGLGAAEQYF. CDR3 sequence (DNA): TGTGCCAGCAGAACACCGGGACTAGGTGCAGCCGAGCAGTACTTC.

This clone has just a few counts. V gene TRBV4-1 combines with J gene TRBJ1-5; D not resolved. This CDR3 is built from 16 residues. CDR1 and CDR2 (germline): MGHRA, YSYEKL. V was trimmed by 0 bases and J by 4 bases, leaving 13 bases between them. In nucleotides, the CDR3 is TGCGCCAGCAGCCAAGATCTTCCCATGAGAAATCAGCCCCAGCATTTT. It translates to CASSQDLPMRNQPQHF.